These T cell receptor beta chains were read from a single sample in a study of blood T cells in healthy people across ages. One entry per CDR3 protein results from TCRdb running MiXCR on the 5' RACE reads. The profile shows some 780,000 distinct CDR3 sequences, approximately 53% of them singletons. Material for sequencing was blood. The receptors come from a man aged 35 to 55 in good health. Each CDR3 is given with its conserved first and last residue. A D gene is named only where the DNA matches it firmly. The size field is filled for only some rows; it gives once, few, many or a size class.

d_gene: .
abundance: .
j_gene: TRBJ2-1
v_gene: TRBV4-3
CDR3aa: CASSQDRGQGSYNEQFF
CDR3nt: TGCGCCAGCAGCCAAGATAGAGGCCAGGGCTCCTACAATGAGCAGTTCTTC

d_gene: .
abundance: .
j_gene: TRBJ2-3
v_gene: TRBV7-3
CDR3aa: CASSLNPKGTDTQYF
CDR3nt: TGTGCCAGCAGCTTAAACCCGAAGGGTACAGATACGCAGTATTTT

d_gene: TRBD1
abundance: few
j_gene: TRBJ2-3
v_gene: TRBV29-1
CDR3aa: CSVVLTGSTDTQYF
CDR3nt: TGCAGCGTTGTACTGACAGGGAGCACAGATACGCAGTATTTT

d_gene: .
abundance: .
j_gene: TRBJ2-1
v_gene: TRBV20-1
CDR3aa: CSARDRAKNNEQFF
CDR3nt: TGCAGTGCTAGGGACAGAGCTAAAAACAATGAGCAGTTCTTC

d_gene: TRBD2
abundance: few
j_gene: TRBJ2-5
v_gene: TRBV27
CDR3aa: CASQRLGLAGVRETQYF
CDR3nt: TGTGCCAGCCAACGCCTGGGACTAGCGGGAGTGCGAGAGACCCAGTACTTC

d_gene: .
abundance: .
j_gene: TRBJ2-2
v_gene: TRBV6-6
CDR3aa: CASRLSTNTGELFF
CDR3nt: TGTGCCAGCAGATTATCGACCAACACCGGGGAGCTGTTTTTT

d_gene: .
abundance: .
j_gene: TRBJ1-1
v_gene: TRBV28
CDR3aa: CASSLAGVRGRKLFF
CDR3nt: TGTGCCAGCAGTTTAGCGGGGGTGAGAGGACGGAAGCTTTTCTTT

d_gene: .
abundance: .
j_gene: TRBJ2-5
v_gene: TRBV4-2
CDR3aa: CASSQGVDGETQYF
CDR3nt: TGTGCCAGCAGCCAAGGGGTGGACGGGGAGACCCAGTACTTC

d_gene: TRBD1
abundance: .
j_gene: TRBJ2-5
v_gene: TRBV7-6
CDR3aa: CASSSWGSQGVGKTQYF
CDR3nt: TGTGCCAGCAGCTCCTGGGGGTCCCAGGGGGTGGGGAAGACCCAGTACTTC

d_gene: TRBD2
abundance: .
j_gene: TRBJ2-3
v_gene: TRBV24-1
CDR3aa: CATEGLAGAPSTDTQYF
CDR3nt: TGTGCCACTGAGGGACTAGCGGGGGCCCCAAGCACAGATACCCAGTATTTT

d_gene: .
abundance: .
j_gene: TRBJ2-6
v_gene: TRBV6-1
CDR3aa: CASGGQNGANVLTF
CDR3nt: TGTGCCAGCGGAGGGCAGAATGGGGCCAACGTCCTGACTTTC

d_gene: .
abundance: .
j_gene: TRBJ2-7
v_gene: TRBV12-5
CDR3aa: CASGLVLRMVVDEQYF
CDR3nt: TGTGCTAGTGGTTTGGTACTCCGTATGGTGGTGGACGAGCAGTACTTC

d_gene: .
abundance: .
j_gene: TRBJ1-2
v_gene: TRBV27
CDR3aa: CASSFDRRDYGYTF
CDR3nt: TGTGCCAGCAGTTTCGACAGGAGAGACTATGGCTACACCTTC

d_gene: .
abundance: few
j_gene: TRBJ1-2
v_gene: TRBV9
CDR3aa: CASSVDGQLYGYTF
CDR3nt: TGTGCCAGCAGCGTAGATGGTCAGTTATATGGCTACACCTTC

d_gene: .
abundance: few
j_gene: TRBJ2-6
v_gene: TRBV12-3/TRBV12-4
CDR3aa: CASSPLTGSGANVLTF
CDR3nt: TGTGCCAGCAGTCCGCTCACCGGTTCTGGGGCCAACGTCCTGACTTTC

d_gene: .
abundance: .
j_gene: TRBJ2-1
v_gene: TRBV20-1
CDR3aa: CSGGGPSYNEQFF
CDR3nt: TGCAGTGGAGGCGGGCCTTCCTACAATGAGCAGTTCTTC

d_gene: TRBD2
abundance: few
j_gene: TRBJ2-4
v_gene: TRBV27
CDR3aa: CASSRIAGNDGEKNIQYF
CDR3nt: TGTGCCAGCAGTCGAATAGCGGGGAATGACGGGGAAAAAAACATTCAGTACTTC

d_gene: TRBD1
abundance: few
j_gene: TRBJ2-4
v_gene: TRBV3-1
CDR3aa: CASSRLDREDIQYF
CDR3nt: TGTGCCAGCAGCCGATTGGACAGGGAAGACATTCAGTACTTC

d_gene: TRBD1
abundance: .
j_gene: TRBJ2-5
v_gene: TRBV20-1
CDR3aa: CSARPTGAETQYF
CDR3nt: TGCAGTGCTAGACCCACAGGGGCAGAGACCCAGTACTTC

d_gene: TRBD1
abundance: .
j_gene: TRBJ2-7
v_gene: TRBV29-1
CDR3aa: CSVSPTAPGQRYEQYF
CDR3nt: TGCAGCGTATCCCCCACGGCCCCGGGACAGAGATACGAGCAGTACTTC

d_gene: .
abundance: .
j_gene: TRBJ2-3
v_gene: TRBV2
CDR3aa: CASSEFWGTQYF
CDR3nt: TGTGCCAGCAGTGAGTTTTGGGGTACGCAGTATTTT

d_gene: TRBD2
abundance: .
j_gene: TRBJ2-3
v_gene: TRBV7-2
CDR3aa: CASTFSALAEVRDTQYF
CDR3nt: TGTGCCAGCACTTTTTCAGCCCTAGCGGAGGTACGAGATACGCAGTATTTT

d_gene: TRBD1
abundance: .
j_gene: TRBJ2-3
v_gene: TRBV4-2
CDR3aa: CASSTTGQGVTDTQYF
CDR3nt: TGTGCCAGCAGCACAACAGGACAGGGAGTAACAGATACGCAGTATTTT

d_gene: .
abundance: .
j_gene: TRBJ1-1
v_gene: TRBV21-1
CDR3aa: CASSKWELMNTEAFF
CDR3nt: TGTGCCAGCAGCAAATGGGAGCTCATGAACACTGAAGCTTTCTTT

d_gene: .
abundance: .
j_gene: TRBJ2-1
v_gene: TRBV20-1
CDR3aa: CSASPGSGRSNEQFF
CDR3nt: TGCAGTGCTAGCCCCGGGTCGGGAAGGTCCAATGAGCAGTTCTTC

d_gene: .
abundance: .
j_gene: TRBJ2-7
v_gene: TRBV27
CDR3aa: CASSSAGQPSYEQYF
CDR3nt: TGTGCCAGCAGTTCCGCGGGACAGCCCTCCTACGAGCAGTACTTC

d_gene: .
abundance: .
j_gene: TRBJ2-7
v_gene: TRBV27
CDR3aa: CASSSEALGGEQYF
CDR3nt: TGTGCCAGCAGTTCAGAGGCCCTTGGGGGCGAGCAGTACTTC

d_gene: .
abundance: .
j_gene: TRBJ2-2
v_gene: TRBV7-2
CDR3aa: CASSLVGRYTGGLFF
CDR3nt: TGTGCCAGCAGCTTAGTCGGCAGATACACCGGGGGGCTGTTTTTT

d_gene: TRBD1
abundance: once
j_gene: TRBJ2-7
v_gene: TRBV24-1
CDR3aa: CATSPPRTGTAYEQYF
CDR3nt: TGTGCCACCTCCCCACCGAGGACCGGGACAGCCTACGAGCAGTACTTC

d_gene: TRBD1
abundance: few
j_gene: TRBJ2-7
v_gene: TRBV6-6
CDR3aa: CASSDPTGGSGEQYF
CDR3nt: TGTGCTAGCAGCGACCCAACAGGGGGTAGCGGCGAGCAGTACTTC

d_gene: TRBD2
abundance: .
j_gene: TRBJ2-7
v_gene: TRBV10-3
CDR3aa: CAISDSGISSYEQYF
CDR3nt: TGTGCCATCAGTGATAGCGGGATCAGCTCCTACGAGCAGTACTTC

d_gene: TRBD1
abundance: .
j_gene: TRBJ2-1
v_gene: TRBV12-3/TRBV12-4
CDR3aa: CASSSWTGGRVWQFF
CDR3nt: TGTGCCAGCAGCTCCTGGACAGGGGGAAGGGTGTGGCAGTTCTTC

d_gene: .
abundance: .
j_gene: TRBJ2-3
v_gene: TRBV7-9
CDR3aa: CASSLVDAGTQYF
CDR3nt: TGTGCCAGCAGCTTAGTAGATGCGGGTACGCAGTATTTT

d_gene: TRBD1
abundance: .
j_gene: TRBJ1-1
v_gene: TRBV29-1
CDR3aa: CSVRTGGLGTEAFF
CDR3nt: TGCAGCGTGCGGACAGGGGGCCTAGGAACTGAAGCTTTCTTT

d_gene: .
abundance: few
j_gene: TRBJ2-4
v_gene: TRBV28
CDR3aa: CASRKRTAKNIQYF
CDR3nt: TGTGCCAGCAGGAAAAGGACAGCGAAAAACATTCAGTACTTC

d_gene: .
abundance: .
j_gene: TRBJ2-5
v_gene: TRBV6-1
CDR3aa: CASSEPGENIGTQYF
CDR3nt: TGTGCCAGCAGTGAACCCGGGGAGAACATAGGGACCCAGTACTTC

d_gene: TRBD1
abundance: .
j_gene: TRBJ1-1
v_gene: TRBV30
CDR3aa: CARTRTGEAFF
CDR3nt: TGTGCCAGGACCCGGACAGGTGAAGCTTTCTTT

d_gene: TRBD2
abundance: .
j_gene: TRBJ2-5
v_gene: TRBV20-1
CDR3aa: CSAYASGRAGETQYF
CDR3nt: TGCAGTGCTTATGCTAGCGGGAGGGCGGGAGAGACCCAGTACTTC

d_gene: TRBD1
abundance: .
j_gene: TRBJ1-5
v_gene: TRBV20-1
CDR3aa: CSARRRGNNQPQHF
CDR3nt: TGCAGTGCTAGACGCAGGGGGAACAATCAGCCCCAGCATTTT

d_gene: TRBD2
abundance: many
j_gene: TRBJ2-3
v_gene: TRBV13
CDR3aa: CASSLGRSGGASDTQYF
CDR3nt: TGTGCCAGCAGCTTAGGCCGGAGCGGGGGGGCCTCGGATACGCAGTATTTT

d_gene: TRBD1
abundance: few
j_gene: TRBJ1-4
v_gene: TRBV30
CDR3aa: CALTGDNEKLFF
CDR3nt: TGTGCCTTGACAGGGGATAATGAAAAACTGTTTTTT

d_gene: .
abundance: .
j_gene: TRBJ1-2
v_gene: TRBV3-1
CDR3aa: CASTPGARRGRGYTF
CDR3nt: TGTGCCAGCACCCCAGGTGCGCGCAGGGGCAGGGGCTACACCTTC

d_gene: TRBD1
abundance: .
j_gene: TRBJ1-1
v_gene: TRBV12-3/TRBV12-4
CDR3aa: CASSLEGQHTEAFF
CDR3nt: TGTGCCAGCAGTTTAGAGGGACAGCACACTGAAGCTTTCTTT

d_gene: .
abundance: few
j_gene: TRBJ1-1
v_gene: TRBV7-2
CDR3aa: CASSPGLGTEAFF
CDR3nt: TGTGCCAGCAGCCCTGGCTTGGGCACTGAAGCTTTCTTT

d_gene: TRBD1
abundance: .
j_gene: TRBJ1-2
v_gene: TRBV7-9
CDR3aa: CASSLTGMDREPSVGVGYTF
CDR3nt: TGTGCCAGCAGCTTGACAGGGATGGACAGGGAGCCCTCTGTGGGTGTGGGCTACACCTTC

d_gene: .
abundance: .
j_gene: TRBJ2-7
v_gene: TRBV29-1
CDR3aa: CSVEKEPYEQYF
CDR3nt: TGCAGCGTTGAAAAGGAACCCTACGAGCAGTACTTC

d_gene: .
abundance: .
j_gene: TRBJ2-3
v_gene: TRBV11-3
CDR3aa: CASSLVVGAEGTDTQYF
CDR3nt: TGTGCCAGCAGCTTAGTTGTCGGGGCAGAGGGGACAGATACGCAGTATTTT